This TCR beta chain was identified during a study of CD8+ T cells in alopecia areata. With 1 base removed from V and 5 bases from J, the gap between germline ends came to 9 bases. CDR1 and CDR2 (germline): GTSNPN, SVGIG (reference sequence). This CDR3 comprises 13 residues. RNA extraction and reverse transcription yielded cDNA as sequencing template. Clones were sequenced by immunoSEQ multiplex PCR, and TCRdb holds only the in-frame ones, with some missing. The data contain several thousand clones, under 95% of them seen just once; the ten biggest clones take up under 25%. As to treatment: oral pan-JAK inhibitor, 5-10 mg twice daily. Lesional scalp punch biopsies and peripheral blood came from alopecia areata patients.

The sequences come from skin, collected at week 4, from a patient treated with tofacitinib. The TCR originated in a human donor with alopecia areata. The gene calls are TRBV30 and TRBJ1-5, with TRBD1 as a possible D gene (5 bases). The CDR3, as DNA: TGTGCCTGGAGTGGGCAGGGCGATCAGCCCCAGCATTTT. Its protein product is CAWSGQGDQPQHF.